A selection of T cell receptor beta chains follows, all from one sample in a study of OX40 agonist ivuxolimab in advanced cancers. Here immunoSEQ multiplex PCR was the method, and the copy in TCRdb shows in-frame clones only, minus some. The table records about 26,000 clones, approximately 90% of them present only once. Sample: CD4+ or CD8+ T cells sorted from blood, taken in a trial of the OX40 agonist ivuxolimab. These receptors all stem from an adult with an advanced solid tumor such as melanoma, head and neck, liver or kidney cancer. Both conserved end residues are part of each CDR3. Each record gives: CDR3 protein, CDR3 DNA, J gene, clone size, D gene, V gene. D genes are given only for firm matches. Some rows mark clone size as missing; the rest say once, few, many or name a class of expanded clone.

CASRPSVAGVETQYF | TGTGCCAGCAGACCCAGTGTAGCGGGAGTAGAGACCCAGTACTTC | TRBJ2-5 | - | TRBD2 | TRBV28
CASREEIAGVPGELFF | TGTGCCAGCAGAGAAGAAATAGCGGGAGTGCCCGGGGAGCTGTTTTTT | TRBJ2-2 | - | TRBD2 | TRBV6-1
CASSGRTSGGVEELFF | TGTGCCAGCAGCGGACGGACTAGCGGGGGGGTAGAGGAGCTGTTTTTT | TRBJ2-2 | - | TRBD2 | TRBV7-9
CASSPGQLFYEQYF | TGTGCCAGCAGCCCTGGCCAACTTTTCTACGAGCAGTACTTC | TRBJ2-7 | few | - | TRBV9
CASSPLGSHEQYF | TGTGCCAGCAGCCCGCTCGGATCTCACGAGCAGTACTTC | TRBJ2-7 | - | - | TRBV7-9
CASGQRTLEKLFF | TGTGCCAGCGGCCAACGGACGCTTGAAAAACTGTTTTTT | TRBJ1-4 | once | - | TRBV6-5
CASSQDPLGGNTIYF | TGTGCCAGCAGCCAAGATCCCCTGGGTGGAAACACCATATATTTT | TRBJ1-3 | - | - | TRBV4-2
CASRSTGTELFF | TGTGCCAGCAGATCTACCGGGACAGAATTGTTTTTT | TRBJ1-4 | - | TRBD1 | TRBV7-9
CASSIETGITYEQYF | TGTGCCAGTAGTATAGAGACAGGGATTACCTACGAGCAGTACTTC | TRBJ2-7 | - | TRBD1 | TRBV19
CASSYSFGTSRQAFF | TGTGCCAGCAGTTACTCGTTCGGGACATCTAGACAAGCTTTCTTT | TRBJ1-1 | - | - | TRBV6-5
CASSPPRKGGYEQYF | TGTGCCAGCAGCCCCCCGAGGAAGGGGGGTTACGAGCAGTACTTC | TRBJ2-7 | once | - | TRBV7-8
CASSLGTVAFF | TGTGCCAGCAGTCTTGGGACGGTCGCTTTCTTT | TRBJ1-1 | - | - | TRBV25-1
CASSQREGVYNEQFF | TGCGCCAGCAGCCAGCGGGAGGGGGTTTACAATGAGCAGTTCTTC | TRBJ2-1 | - | TRBD2 | TRBV4-1
CASIVNSATGSYTQYF | TGTGCCAGCATCGTTAATAGCGCGACGGGATCCTATACGCAGTATTTT | TRBJ2-3 | - | - | TRBV7-2
CASSHTGGEDNEQFF | TGTGCCAGCAGCCACACAGGGGGCGAGGACAATGAGCAGTTCTTC | TRBJ2-1 | - | TRBD1 | TRBV7-9
CASSLVTGELFF | TGTGCCAGCAGTTTAGTCACCGGGGAGCTGTTTTTT | TRBJ2-2 | - | - | TRBV7-9
CASSDSRDRETATNEKLFF | TGTGCCAGCAGTGATAGCCGGGACAGGGAAACTGCAACTAATGAAAAACTGTTTTTT | TRBJ1-4 | - | TRBD1 | TRBV2
CASSGSGAYSYNEQFF | TGTGCCAGCAGTGGTAGCGGGGCCTACTCCTACAATGAGCAGTTCTTC | TRBJ2-1 | few | TRBD2 | TRBV6-1
CASSKGGYSNQPQHF | TGTGCCAGCAGCAAGGGGGGATATAGCAATCAGCCCCAGCATTTT | TRBJ1-5 | - | - | TRBV5-5
CASSLQGTEAFF | TGTGCCAGCAGCTTACAGGGCACTGAAGCTTTCTTT | TRBJ1-1 | - | - | TRBV5-4
CASSLGQLNQPQHF | TGTGCCAGCAGCTTAGGTCAACTCAATCAGCCCCAGCATTTT | TRBJ1-5 | - | - | TRBV7-9
CASSVGVVGTATQWSYNEQFF | TGTGCCAGCAGCGTAGGAGTTGTTGGGACAGCTACACAGTGGTCCTACAATGAGCAGTTCTTC | TRBJ2-1 | - | TRBD1 | TRBV9
CASSSMSEGADNYGYTF | TGTGCCAGCAGTTCCATGTCTGAGGGGGCCGATAACTATGGCTACACCTTC | TRBJ1-2 | - | TRBD1 | TRBV27
CASSFGDRGYEQYF | TGTGCCAGCAGCTTTGGGGACAGGGGATACGAGCAGTACTTC | TRBJ2-7 | once | TRBD1 | TRBV5-5
CASSKGAEQYF | TGTGCCAGCAGCAAGGGAGCCGAGCAGTACTTC | TRBJ2-7 | - | - | TRBV6-5
CASTAFPQGRETQYF | TGTGCCAGTACCGCCTTCCCACAGGGGAGGGAGACCCAGTACTTC | TRBJ2-5 | - | - | TRBV19
CASSSGLATHTQYF | TGTGCCAGCAGTTCGGGACTAGCGACCCATACGCAGTATTTT | TRBJ2-3 | - | TRBD2 | TRBV27
CASSEIGPNSPLHF | TGTGCCAGCAGTGAAATTGGACCTAATTCACCCCTCCACTTT | TRBJ1-6 | - | - | TRBV2
CASSPSGGNTGELFF | TGTGCCAGCAGCCCTAGCGGGGGGAACACCGGGGAGCTGTTTTTT | TRBJ2-2 | - | TRBD2 | TRBV9
CASSLWGRGQYF | TGTGCCAGCAGTTTATGGGGGCGCGGGCAGTACTTC | TRBJ2-7 | - | - | TRBV28
CATSGISGNTGELFF | TGTGCCACCAGCGGAATTAGCGGGAACACCGGGGAGCTGTTTTTT | TRBJ2-2 | few | - | TRBV15
CASSQREDGYNEQFF | TGCGCCAGCAGCCAGCGGGAGGATGGCTACAATGAGCAGTTCTTC | TRBJ2-1 | - | TRBD2 | TRBV5-1
CASSHSMTSNLWADTQYF | TGTGCCAGCAGCCATTCCATGACTAGCAACCTTTGGGCAGATACGCAGTATTTT | TRBJ2-3 | - | TRBD2 | TRBV13
CASSLGRQGSETQYF | TGTGCCAGCAGCTTGGGCCGTCAAGGCTCTGAGACCCAGTACTTC | TRBJ2-5 | - | - | TRBV5-6
CASSQDIWDTRPTEAFF | TGCGCCAGCAGCCAAGATATTTGGGACACCCGGCCGACTGAAGCTTTCTTT | TRBJ1-1 | - | - | TRBV4-3
CASSLGVSTEAFF | TGTGCCAGCAGCTTAGGAGTCAGTACTGAAGCTTTCTTT | TRBJ1-1 | - | - | TRBV7-6
CASSKDWDRRLAGVGEQYF | TGTGCCAGCAGCAAAGATTGGGACAGGAGACTAGCGGGAGTTGGCGAGCAGTACTTC | TRBJ2-7 | - | - | TRBV21-1
CASSWGGTEQYF | TGCGCCAGCAGCTGGGGCGGGACTGAGCAGTACTTC | TRBJ2-7 | once | - | TRBV5-1
CASSLEYSITDTQYF | TGTGCCAGCAGTTTAGAGTACAGCATCACAGATACGCAGTATTTT | TRBJ2-3 | - | - | TRBV27
CASTGLASAYEQYF | TGCGCCAGCACCGGACTAGCTAGCGCCTACGAGCAGTACTTC | TRBJ2-7 | - | TRBD2 | TRBV10-2
CASRTSANTGELFF | TGTGCCAGCAGAACTAGCGCGAACACCGGGGAGCTGTTTTTT | TRBJ2-2 | - | TRBD2 | TRBV19
CASSLSRTSEETQYF | TGTGCCAGCAGTTTATCACGGACTAGCGAGGAGACCCAGTACTTC | TRBJ2-5 | once | TRBD2 | TRBV27
CASNDRISYEQYF | TGTGCCAGCAATGATCGGATCTCCTACGAGCAGTACTTC | TRBJ2-7 | - | - | TRBV6-1
CASSPRLGMNEQFF | TGTGCCAGCAGTCCCCGACTGGGGATGAATGAGCAGTTCTTC | TRBJ2-1 | - | - | TRBV28
CASSFSTGELFF | TGTGCCAGCAGTTTTAGCACCGGGGAGCTGTTTTTT | TRBJ2-2 | - | - | TRBV27
CASSGFGTGAYNEQFF | TGCGCCAGCAGCGGCTTCGGGACAGGGGCTTACAATGAGCAGTTCTTC | TRBJ2-1 | - | TRBD1 | TRBV5-1
CASSLSTPRGTDTQYF | TGTGCCAGCAGTCTTTCGACTCCCCGGGGCACAGATACGCAGTATTTT | TRBJ2-3 | - | - | TRBV28
CASSLARGGNTIYF | TGTGCCAGCAGCTTAGCCAGGGGTGGAAACACCATATATTTT | TRBJ1-3 | - | - | TRBV7-8
CASSPLGRTGSYEQYF | TGTGCCAGCAGCCCCTTAGGACGGACAGGCTCCTACGAGCAGTACTTC | TRBJ2-7 | - | TRBD1 | TRBV6-6
CASSLDYSLSTDTQYF | TGTGCCAGCAGCTTAGATTACTCCCTGAGCACAGATACGCAGTATTTT | TRBJ2-3 | - | - | TRBV11-2
CASSYGAAGSYEQYF | TGTGCCAGCAGTTACGGCGCAGCAGGGTCCTACGAGCAGTACTTC | TRBJ2-7 | - | - | TRBV6-5
CASSLSGALNEQFF | TGTGCCAGCAGCCTTAGCGGGGCCCTCAATGAGCAGTTCTTC | TRBJ2-1 | - | TRBD2 | TRBV7-9
CASSFLRGLHEQYF | TGTGCCAGCAGCTTTTTAAGGGGACTGCACGAGCAGTACTTC | TRBJ2-7 | - | - | TRBV7-8
CASSFPNVLTF | TGTGCCAGCAGCTTCCCCAACGTCCTGACTTTC | TRBJ2-6 | - | - | TRBV5-8